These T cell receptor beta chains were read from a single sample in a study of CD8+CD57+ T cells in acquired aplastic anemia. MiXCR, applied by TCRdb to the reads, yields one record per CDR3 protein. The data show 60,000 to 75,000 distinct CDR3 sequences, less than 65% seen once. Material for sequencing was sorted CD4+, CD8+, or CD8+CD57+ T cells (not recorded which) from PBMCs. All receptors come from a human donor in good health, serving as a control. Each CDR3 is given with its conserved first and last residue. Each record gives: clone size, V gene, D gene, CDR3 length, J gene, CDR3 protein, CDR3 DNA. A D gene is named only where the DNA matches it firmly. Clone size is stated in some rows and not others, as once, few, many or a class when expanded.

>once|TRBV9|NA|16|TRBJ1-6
CASSTTGTTGNSPLHF
TGTGCCAGCAGCACAACCGGGACAACAGGGAATTCACCCCTCCACTTT
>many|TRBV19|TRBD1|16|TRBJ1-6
CASSGTGGAWISPLHF
TGTGCCAGTAGTGGAACAGGGGGCGCTTGGATTTCACCCCTCCACTTT
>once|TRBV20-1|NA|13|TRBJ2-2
CSASGAGTGELFF
TGCAGTGCTAGTGGTGCAGGCACCGGGGAGCTGTTTTTT
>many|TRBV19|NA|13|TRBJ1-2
CASPRGNNYGYTF
TGTGCCAGCCCAAGGGGGAATAACTATGGCTACACCTTC
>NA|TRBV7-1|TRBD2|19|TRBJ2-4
CASSSAPTSGSRAKNIQYF
TGTGCCAGCAGCTCCGCCCCCACTAGCGGGAGTCGGGCCAAAAACATTCAGTACTTC
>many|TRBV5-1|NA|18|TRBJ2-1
CASSLARERPSSYNEQFF
TGCGCCAGCAGCTTGGCAAGGGAGCGCCCGAGCTCCTACAATGAGCAGTTCTTC
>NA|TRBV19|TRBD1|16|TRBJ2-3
CASRGSGTGPSDTQYF
TGTGCCAGTAGAGGATCCGGGACAGGGCCTTCAGATACGCAGTATTTT
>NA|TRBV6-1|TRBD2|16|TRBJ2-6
CASSVSGVTGANVLTF
TGTGCCAGCAGTGTTAGCGGGGTTACTGGGGCCAACGTCCTGACTTTC
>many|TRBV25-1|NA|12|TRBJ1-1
CASSEGDFVTFF
TGTGCCAGCAGTGAAGGGGATTTTGTGACTTTCTTT
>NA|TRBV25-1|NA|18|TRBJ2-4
CASSEWGRNSGAKNIQYF
TGTGCCAGCAGTGAATGGGGACGGAACTCTGGGGCCAAAAACATTCAGTACTTC
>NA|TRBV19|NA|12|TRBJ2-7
CASSWGPGEQYF
TGTGCCAGTAGTTGGGGGCCGGGCGAGCAGTACTTC
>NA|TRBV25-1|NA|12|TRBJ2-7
CASSEVGYEQYF
TGTGCCAGCAGTGAGGTCGGCTACGAGCAGTACTTC
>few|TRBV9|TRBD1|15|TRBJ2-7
CASSVAWDRGYEQYF
TGTGCCAGCAGCGTGGCCTGGGACAGGGGCTACGAGCAGTACTTC
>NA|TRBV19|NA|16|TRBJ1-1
CASSKVQGVGYTEAFF
TGTGCCAGTAGTAAGGTACAGGGAGTAGGGTACACTGAAGCTTTCTTT
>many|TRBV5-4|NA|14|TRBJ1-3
CASSLDRAGNTIYF
TGTGCCAGCAGCTTGGACAGGGCCGGAAACACCATATATTTT
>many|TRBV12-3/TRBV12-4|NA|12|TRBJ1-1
CASSQGAGAAFF
TGTGCCAGCAGCCAAGGGGCAGGCGCAGCTTTCTTT
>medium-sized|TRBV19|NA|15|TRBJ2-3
CASMGGGTFTDTQYF
TGTGCCAGTATGGGCGGGGGCACTTTCACAGATACGCAGTATTTT
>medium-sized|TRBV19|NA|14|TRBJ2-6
CASSADSGANVLTF
TGTGCCAGTAGTGCTGACTCTGGGGCCAACGTCCTGACTTTC
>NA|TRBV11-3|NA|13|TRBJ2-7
CASSRGLRDEQYF
TGTGCCAGCAGCCGGGGGTTGCGGGACGAGCAGTACTTC
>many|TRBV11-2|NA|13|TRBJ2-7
CASSRGGSYEQYF
TGTGCCAGCAGCCGTGGCGGATCCTACGAGCAGTACTTC
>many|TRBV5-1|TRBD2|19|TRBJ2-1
CASSLISRLAGRHNVEQFF
TGCGCCAGCAGCTTGATTAGTCGGCTAGCGGGCAGGCACAATGTAGAGCAGTTCTTC
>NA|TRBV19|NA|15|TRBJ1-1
CASSIQAAPNTEAFF
TGTGCCAGTAGTATCCAGGCCGCCCCGAACACTGAAGCTTTCTTT
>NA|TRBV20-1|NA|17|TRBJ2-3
CSAQNPARDRRSDTQYF
TGCAGTGCCCAAAACCCCGCCAGAGACAGGAGATCAGATACGCAGTATTTT
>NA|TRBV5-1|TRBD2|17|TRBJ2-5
CASSLVRTSESQETQYF
TGCGCCAGCAGCTTGGTTAGGACTAGCGAGAGCCAAGAGACCCAGTACTTC
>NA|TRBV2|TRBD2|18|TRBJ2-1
CASSEVSGGTSSYNEQFF
TGTGCCAGCAGTGAGGTCAGCGGGGGAACGAGCTCCTACAATGAGCAGTTCTTC
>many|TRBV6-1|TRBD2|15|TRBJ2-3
CASSANAGVGDTQYF
TGTGCCAGCAGCGCAAACGCGGGAGTCGGGGATACGCAGTATTTT
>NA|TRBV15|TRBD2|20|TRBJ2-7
CATSRGSTSGRAGRLYEQYF
TGTGCCACCAGCAGGGGATCGACTAGCGGGAGGGCAGGGCGGCTGTACGAGCAGTACTTC
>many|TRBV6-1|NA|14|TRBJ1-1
CASSEPPVNTEAFF
TGTGCCAGCAGCGAACCCCCCGTGAACACTGAAGCTTTCTTT
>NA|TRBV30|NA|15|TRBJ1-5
CAWSVRGSNNQPQHF
TGTGCCTGGAGTGTGAGGGGTAGCAACAATCAGCCCCAGCATTTT
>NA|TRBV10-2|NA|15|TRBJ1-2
CASSESPRGLDGYTF
TGCGCCAGCAGTGAGTCCCCCAGGGGACTTGATGGCTACACCTTC
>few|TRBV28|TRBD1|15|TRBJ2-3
CASRGQYLSTDTQYF
TGTGCCAGCAGGGGACAGTACTTAAGCACAGATACGCAGTATTTT
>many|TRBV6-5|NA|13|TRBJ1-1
CASSYSRHTEAFF
TGTGCCAGCAGTTACTCGCGTCACACTGAAGCTTTCTTT
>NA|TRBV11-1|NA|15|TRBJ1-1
CASSLFGSSGAEAFF
TGTGCCAGCAGCTTATTTGGCAGCAGCGGGGCTGAAGCTTTCTTT
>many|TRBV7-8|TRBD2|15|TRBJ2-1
CASSRDYRSYNEQFF
TGTGCCAGCAGCCGGGACTACCGCTCCTACAATGAGCAGTTCTTC
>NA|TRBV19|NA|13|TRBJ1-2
CASSIRGGGGYTF
TGTGCCAGTAGTATAAGGGGGGGTGGTGGCTACACCTTC
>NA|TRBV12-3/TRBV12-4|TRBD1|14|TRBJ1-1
CASSPGQGSTEAFF
TGTGCCAGCAGTCCGGGACAGGGGAGCACTGAAGCTTTCTTT
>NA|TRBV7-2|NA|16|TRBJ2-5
CASSKWNTSPQETQYF
TGTGCCAGCAGCAAGTGGAATACTAGCCCACAAGAGACCCAGTACTTC
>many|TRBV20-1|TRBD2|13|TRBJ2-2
CSAKATSAGELFF
TGCAGTGCCAAAGCTACTAGCGCTGGGGAGCTGTTTTTT
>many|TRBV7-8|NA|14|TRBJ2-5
CASSLVLSQETQYF
TGTGCCAGCAGCTTAGTGCTGTCTCAAGAGACCCAGTACTTC
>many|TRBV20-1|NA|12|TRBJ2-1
CSARGGFGEQFF
TGCAGTGCTAGGGGCGGGTTCGGTGAGCAGTTCTTC
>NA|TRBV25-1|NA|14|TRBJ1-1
CASSVHGKNTEAFF
TGTGCCAGCAGTGTTCACGGCAAGAACACTGAAGCTTTCTTT
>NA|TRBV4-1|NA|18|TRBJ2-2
CASSQAPGGATNTGELFF
TGCGCCAGCAGCCAGGCGCCTGGGGGCGCCACGAACACCGGGGAGCTGTTTTTT
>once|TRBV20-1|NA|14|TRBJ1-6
CSAGQRAGNSPLHF
TGCAGTGCTGGTCAGCGGGCGGGTAATTCACCCCTCCACTTT
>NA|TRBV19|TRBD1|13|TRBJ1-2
CASSIRTGNGYTF
TGTGCCAGTAGTATCAGGACAGGGAATGGCTACACCTTC
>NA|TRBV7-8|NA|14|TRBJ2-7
CASSTRDISYEQYF
TGTGCCAGCAGCACGCGGGACATATCCTACGAGCAGTACTTC
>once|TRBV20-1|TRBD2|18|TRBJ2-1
CSARDPSGSGRPHNEQFF
TGCAGTGCTAGAGATCCTAGCGGGAGCGGCCGACCGCACAATGAGCAGTTCTTC
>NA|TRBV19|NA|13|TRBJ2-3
CASRKGSTDTQYF
TGTGCCAGTAGGAAGGGCAGCACAGATACGCAGTATTTT
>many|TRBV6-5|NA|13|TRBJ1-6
CASRRDFNSPLHF
TGTGCCAGCAGACGGGACTTTAATTCACCCCTCCACTTT
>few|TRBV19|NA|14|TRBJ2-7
CATSRASTTYEQYF
TGTGCCACAAGCAGGGCTAGTACGACATACGAGCAGTACTTC
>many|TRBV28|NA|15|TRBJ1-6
CASSLTGGFGSPLHF
TGTGCCAGCAGTTTGACGGGGGGATTTGGGTCACCCCTCCACTTT